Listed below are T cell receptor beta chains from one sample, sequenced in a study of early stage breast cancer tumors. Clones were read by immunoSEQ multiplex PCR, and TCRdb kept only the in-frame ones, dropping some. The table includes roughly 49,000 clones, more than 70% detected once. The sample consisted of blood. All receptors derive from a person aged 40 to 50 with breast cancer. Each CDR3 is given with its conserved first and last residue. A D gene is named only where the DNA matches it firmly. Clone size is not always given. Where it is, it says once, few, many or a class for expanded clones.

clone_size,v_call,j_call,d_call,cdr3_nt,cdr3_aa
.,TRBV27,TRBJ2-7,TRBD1,TGTGCCAGCAGGTCCCTGGGACAGGGGATTTCGAGCTCCTACGAGCAGTACTTC,CASRSLGQGISSSYEQYF
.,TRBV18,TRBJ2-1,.,TGTGCCAGCTCACCTGCGATGGGGAACAATGAGCAGTTCTTC,CASSPAMGNNEQFF
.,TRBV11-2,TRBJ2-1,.,TGTGCCAGCAGCTTAAGGGGGGGGAGCGTGGTGGGTGAGCAGTTCTTC,CASSLRGGSVVGEQFF
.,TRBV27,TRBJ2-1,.,TGTGCCAGCAGTTTAGGGCGGGGCGGGTACAATGAGCAGTTCTTC,CASSLGRGGYNEQFF
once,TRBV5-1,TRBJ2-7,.,TGCGCCAGCAGCTTGGCTAGGTGGGACTCCGTAAGCGAGCAGTACTTC,CASSLARWDSVSEQYF
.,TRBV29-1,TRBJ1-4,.,TGCAGCGCCTTCACTCTGGGGGCCGGAGCTAATGAAAAACTGTTTTTT,CSAFTLGAGANEKLFF
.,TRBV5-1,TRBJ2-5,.,TGCGCCAGCAGCCGGGAGTTACAAGAGACCCAGTACTTC,CASSRELQETQYF
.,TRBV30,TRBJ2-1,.,TGTGCCTGGAGTCCAGTTCTATACAATGAGCAGTTCTTC,CAWSPVLYNEQFF
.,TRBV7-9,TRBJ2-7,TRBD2,TGTGCCAGCAGACGGGACGCGGCGGGAGACGAGCAGTACTTC,CASRRDAAGDEQYF
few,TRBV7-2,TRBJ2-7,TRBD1,TGTGCCAGCAGCCCTCACGGGACAGGAAACTACGAGCAGTACTTC,CASSPHGTGNYEQYF
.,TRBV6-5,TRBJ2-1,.,TGTGCCAGCACCTTTCCTGGGAACAATGAGCAGTTCTTC,CASTFPGNNEQFF
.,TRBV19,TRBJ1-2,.,TGTGCCAGTAGTCGCTCTAGGACAGCCGATGGCTACACCTTC,CASSRSRTADGYTF
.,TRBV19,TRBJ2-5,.,TGTGCCAGTAGTATGGACCCCCAGCGGGAAGAGACCCAGTACTTC,CASSMDPQREETQYF
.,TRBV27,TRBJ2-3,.,TGTGCCAGCAGCTTGGTGGATGGGCAGGGCTTTGATACGCAGTATTTT,CASSLVDGQGFDTQYF
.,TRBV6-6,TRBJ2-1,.,TGTGCCAGCAGTTTCCTCGAGGGGGCGGGAACCAATGAGCAGTTCTTC,CASSFLEGAGTNEQFF
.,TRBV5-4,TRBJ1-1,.,TGTGCCAGCAGCTCGACAGTGAACACTGAAGCTTTCTTT,CASSSTVNTEAFF
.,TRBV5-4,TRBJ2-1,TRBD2,TGTGCCAGCAGGGACGGGGGACTAGCGGGAACCTACAATGAGCAGTTCTTC,CASRDGGLAGTYNEQFF
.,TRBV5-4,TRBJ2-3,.,TGTGCCAGCAGCCGTATTGGGGGTCTTAGCACAGATACGCAGTATTTT,CASSRIGGLSTDTQYF
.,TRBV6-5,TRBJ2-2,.,TGTGCCAGCAGTTACGCTCCAGTGACCGGGGAGCTGTTTTTT,CASSYAPVTGELFF
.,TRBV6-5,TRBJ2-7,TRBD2,TGTGCCAGCAGGGCGGGACTAGCGGGAGGGGGGGAGTACTTC,CASRAGLAGGGEYF
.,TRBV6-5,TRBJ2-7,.,TGTGCCAGCAGTTACTCATCAGCAGGGGTTCGCCACGAGCAGTACTTC,CASSYSSAGVRHEQYF
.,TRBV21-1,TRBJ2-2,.,TGTGCCAGCAGCAAAGTATCGGGGGAGCTGTTTTTT,CASSKVSGELFF
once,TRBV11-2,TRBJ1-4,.,TGTGCCAGCAGCTCCTGGGGAGGGTTGAATGAAAAACTGTTTTTT,CASSSWGGLNEKLFF
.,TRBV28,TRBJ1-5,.,TGTGCCAGCAGTCTCAGGGGTATGGACAATCAGCCCCAGCATTTT,CASSLRGMDNQPQHF